A selection of T cell receptor beta chains follows, all from one sample in a study of CD8 T cells in Susac syndrome. In TCRdb, the immunoSEQ multiplex PCR reads were re-called with MiXCR into one record per CDR3 protein. The table has approximately 130,000 distinct CDR3 sequences, approximately 89% seen once. Sequenced input: CD8+ T cells from PBMCs. These receptors originate from a human donor with multiple sclerosis. Each CDR3 is given with its conserved first and last residue. Fields, in order: clone size, D gene, J gene, V gene, CDR3 DNA, CDR3 protein. D genes are given only for firm matches. Size is stated for part of the rows, as once, few or many counts, or as a class when the clone is expanded.

>NA|NA|TRBJ1-1|TRBV29-1
TGCAGCGTCGTATCATATGAAGCTTTCTTT
CSVVSYEAFF
>few|NA|TRBJ1-2|TRBV12-3/TRBV12-4
TGTGCCTCGGGGGGCTATGGCTACACCTTC
CASGGYGYTF
>NA|NA|TRBJ1-5|TRBV4-1
TGCGCCAGCAGCCTAAGTCCTCCCGAGGGGAATCAGCCCCAGCATTTT
CASSLSPPEGNQPQHF
>NA|NA|TRBJ2-7|TRBV14
TGTGCCAGCAGCCAAGACAGAAGGGGCGAGCAGTACTTC
CASSQDRRGEQYF
>NA|TRBD2|TRBJ2-7|TRBV7-6
TGTGCCAGCAGCTTAGTAGGTGTTTGGGATCCGGCTAGCGGGCTACGGTACGAGCAGTACTTC
CASSLVGVWDPASGLRYEQYF
>NA|NA|TRBJ2-7|TRBV5-1
TGCGCCAGCAGCGGGGACGGTTACGAGCAGTACTTC
CASSGDGYEQYF
>NA|NA|TRBJ2-3|TRBV16
TGTGCCAGCAGCCAATTGACGGGAGTCACAGATACGCAGTATTTT
CASSQLTGVTDTQYF
>NA|NA|TRBJ2-7|TRBV9
TGTGCCAGCAGCGTAGCTTGGGGTGCCTACGAGCAGTACTTC
CASSVAWGAYEQYF
>NA|NA|TRBJ1-1|TRBV28
TGTGCCAGCAGTTCCGGACTTTTGAGGACTGAAGCTTTCTTT
CASSSGLLRTEAFF
>NA|NA|TRBJ2-5|TRBV5-4
TGTGCCAGCAGCCCCTCGGACCGTAAAGAGACCCAGTACTTC
CASSPSDRKETQYF
>NA|TRBD2|TRBJ2-7|TRBV4-2
TGTGCCAGCAGCCCGACAACTAGCGGGACTTACGAGCAGTACTTC
CASSPTTSGTYEQYF
>NA|TRBD1|TRBJ1-2|TRBV30
TGTGCCTGGAGTTCGACAGGGCCCTATGGCTACACCTTC
CAWSSTGPYGYTF
>NA|NA|TRBJ2-7|TRBV5-4
TGTGCCAGCAGCCCGGAGAGGGGGACCTACGAGCAGTACTTC
CASSPERGTYEQYF
>NA|NA|TRBJ2-7|TRBV27
TGTGCCAGCAGTTTATCGGGGGGACGCTACGAGCAGTACTTC
CASSLSGGRYEQYF
>once|NA|TRBJ1-5|TRBV4-1
TGCGCCAGCAGCCCCTCGGACAAAAGCAATCAGCCCCAGCATTTT
CASSPSDKSNQPQHF
>NA|TRBD1|TRBJ1-1|TRBV5-6
TGTGCCAGCAGCTTGGGGGCAGGGGGACGTTTTATCACTGAAGCTTTCTTT
CASSLGAGGRFITEAFF
>few|NA|TRBJ1-3|TRBV6-1
TGTGCCAGCATAGAGGGAGAAAACACCATATATTTT
CASIEGENTIYF
>NA|TRBD1|TRBJ1-2|TRBV30
TGTGCCTGGAGGGGACAGGGGACCTACCGAGGCTACACCTTC
CAWRGQGTYRGYTF
>NA|TRBD2|TRBJ2-2|TRBV28
TGTGCCAGCCGCTGGCTGGGACTAGCGGGGACCGGGGAGCTGTTTTTT
CASRWLGLAGTGELFF
>NA|NA|TRBJ1-2|TRBV27
TGTGCCAGCAGTAACAGTTCTAACTATGGCTACACCTTC
CASSNSSNYGYTF
>NA|TRBD2|TRBJ2-7|TRBV5-4
TGTGCCAGCAGCTCTAGCGGGGAGGGAAACTACGAGCAGTACTTC
CASSSSGEGNYEQYF
>NA|NA|TRBJ2-2|TRBV3-1
TGTGCCAGCAGCCCTAAAGCCACCGGGGAGCTGTTTTTT
CASSPKATGELFF
>NA|NA|TRBJ1-1|TRBV29-1
TGCAGCGTTGCCCCCCGGCAGGAGGGCACTGAAGCTTTCTTT
CSVAPRQEGTEAFF
>NA|NA|TRBJ2-7|TRBV29-1
TGCAGCGGTCGGTCAGCGGAAAGCTCCTACGAGCAGTACTTC
CSGRSAESSYEQYF
>NA|NA|TRBJ2-4|TRBV29-1
TGCAGCAAAAGAGGCTATAGGGGGACTTCAAACATTCAGTACTTC
CSKRGYRGTSNIQYF
>NA|TRBD2|TRBJ2-3|TRBV2
TGTGCCAGCAGTCCCCCTCCCAGCGGGGGGAGCACAGATACGCAGTATTTT
CASSPPPSGGSTDTQYF
>NA|TRBD1|TRBJ1-1|TRBV29-1
TGCAGCGTTAAAACAGGGGGCGCAGACACTGAAGCTTTCTTT
CSVKTGGADTEAFF
>NA|TRBD2|TRBJ2-5|TRBV5-4
TGTGCCAGCAGCGGGGGACTAGCGGGAGGAGAGACCCAGTACTTC
CASSGGLAGGETQYF
>NA|NA|TRBJ1-2|TRBV19
TGTGCCAGTAGTATTTTACCAGGGTCGGTCGGCTACACCTTC
CASSILPGSVGYTF
>once|TRBD1|TRBJ2-3|TRBV7-9
TGTGCCAGCAGCTTGGGACAGACTAGCACAGATACGCAGTATTTT
CASSLGQTSTDTQYF
>NA|NA|TRBJ1-2|TRBV7-9
TGTGCCAGCAGCTTAATAGACCATGGCTACACCTTC
CASSLIDHGYTF
>NA|NA|TRBJ2-4|TRBV12-3/TRBV12-4
TGTGCCAGCAGTTTACTACTAGTAGAGAACATTCAGTACTTC
CASSLLLVENIQYF
>NA|NA|TRBJ1-1|TRBV2
TGTGCCAGCGCAGACGGGCCCTACACTGAAGCTTTCTTT
CASADGPYTEAFF
>NA|TRBD1|TRBJ2-3|TRBV20-1
TGCAGTGCTCCCCGGGACAGGGACACAGATACGCAGTATTTT
CSAPRDRDTDTQYF
>NA|TRBD1|TRBJ1-2|TRBV3-1
TGTGCCAGCAGCCGCCCCGCAGGGGGCGACCTCTATGGCTACACCTTC
CASSRPAGGDLYGYTF
>NA|NA|TRBJ2-3|TRBV19
TGTGCCAGTAGTCCACGGACCATTTTGAGAGATACGCAGTATTTT
CASSPRTILRDTQYF
>once|NA|TRBJ2-5|TRBV6-1
TGTGCCAGCATCATCCCACCCGACGGGCGGGTAGGTCAAGAGACCCAGTACTTC
CASIIPPDGRVGQETQYF
>NA|NA|TRBJ2-3|TRBV5-4
TGTGCCAGCAGCTTGGATGAGGGTGGCACAGATACGCAGTATTTT
CASSLDEGGTDTQYF
>NA|NA|TRBJ2-1|TRBV3-1
TGTGCCAGCAGCAGAACGGGACAAAGCTCCTACAATGAGCAGTTCTTC
CASSRTGQSSYNEQFF
>NA|TRBD1|TRBJ1-3|TRBV5-6
TGTGCCAGCAGCTGGGACAGGGGAAACACCATATATTTT
CASSWDRGNTIYF